What follows describes a single T cell receptor beta chain. Its antigen remains unknown. The CDR3 sequence is 16 residues long. The germline V gene has CDR1 SGDLS and CDR2 YYNGEE. V trimming: 2 bases; J trimming: 6 bases; junction bases outside the gene matches: 7. The data derive from a study of OX40 agonist ivuxolimab in advanced cancers. Study context: Every patient in dose escalation had hepatocellular carcinoma, melanoma, renal cell or head and neck cancer.

Only in-frame clones appear in the TCRdb table, and some are missing; sequencing was by immunoSEQ multiplex PCR. The sample has about 40,000 clones; 80% to 90% are singletons. Overall study results and limits: The study found among the lowest clonal expansion in partial responders at 0.1-3.0 mg/kg.

The chain combines TRBV9 with TRBJ2-1, with 11 bases aligning to TRBD2. This TCR came from an adult with an advanced solid tumor such as melanoma, head and neck, liver or kidney cancer. The specimen comprised CD4+ or CD8+ T cells sorted from blood, sampled in a trial of the OX40 agonist ivuxolimab. The CDR3 region is CASSVIDTSGGNEQFF. CDR3 nucleotide sequence: TGTGCCAGCAGCGTTATAGACACTAGCGGGGGCAATGAGCAGTTCTTC. Variable domain in full (rest from reference TRBV9 and TRBJ2-1): DSGVTQTPKHLITATGQRVTLRCSPRSGDLSVYWYQQSLDQGLQFLIQYYNGEERAKGNILERFSAQQFPDLHSELNLSSLELGDSALYFCASSVIDTSGGNEQFFGPGTRLTVL.